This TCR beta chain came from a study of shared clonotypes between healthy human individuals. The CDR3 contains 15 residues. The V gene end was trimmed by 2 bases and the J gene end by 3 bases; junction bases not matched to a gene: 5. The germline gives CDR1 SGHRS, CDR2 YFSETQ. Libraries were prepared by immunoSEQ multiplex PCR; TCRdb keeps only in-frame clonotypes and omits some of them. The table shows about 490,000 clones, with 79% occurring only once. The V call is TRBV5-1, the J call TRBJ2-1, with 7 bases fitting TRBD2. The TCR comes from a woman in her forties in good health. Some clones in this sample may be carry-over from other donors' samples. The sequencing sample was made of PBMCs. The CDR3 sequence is CASSFSGPSYNEQFF. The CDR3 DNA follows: TGCGCCAGCAGCTTTAGCGGGCCCAGCTACAATGAGCAGTTCTTC.